Each of the 10 T cell receptor beta chains below was sequenced from the same sample in a study of cytomegalovirus exposure and HLA in healthy donors. The primer mix had 60 Vbeta and 13 Jbeta primers. Generated by immunoSEQ multiplex PCR, the TCRdb table keeps only in-frame clones and is missing some. The sample has about 160,000 clones, 79% seen once. The sequencing sample was made of PBMCs. Receptors originate from a man aged 40-49 years in good health and CMV-seronegative.

This clone was seen only a few times. The chain employs TRBV27 and TRBJ1-5; TRBD1 aligns across 8 bases. CDR3 length equals 15 residues. The germline V gene has CDR1 MNHEY and CDR2 SMNVEV (reference sequence). The V gene end was trimmed by 6 bases and the J gene end by 6 bases; junction bases not matched to a gene: 10. DNA for the CDR3: TGTGCCAGCAGACCATCAGGGGGCCCGGGTCAGCCCCAGCATTTT. It yields the protein CASRPSGGPGQPQHF.

This clone was seen only a few times. CDR3 nucleotides: TGCGCCAGCAGCTCCCTAGTTATTGGTAGAGCGGGAGGTGAGCAGTTCTTC. As protein: CASSSLVIGRAGGEQFF. The chain recombines TRBV5-1 with TRBJ2-1; the match to TRBD2 covers 9 bases. This CDR3 spans 17 amino acids. Germline values: CDR1 SGHRS, CDR2 YFSETQ. V shed 3 bases and J 9 bases; nucleotides not matched to a gene: 16.

This chain links TRBV11-1 with TRBJ2-2; D uncertain. Germline CDR1 SGHAT, CDR2 FQDESV (reference sequence). This CDR3 is 15 amino acids long. V lost 5 bases and J lost 3, with 13 bases in between. The DNA for the CDR3 is TGTGCCAGCAGCCGGTGGAGTGAGGACACCGGGGAGCTGTTTTTT. Encoded protein: CASSRWSEDTGELFF.

The chain carries TRBV6-5 and TRBJ1-1; no reliable D call. V dropped 5 bases and J dropped 0 bases, with 13 bases sitting between them. Germline CDR1 and CDR2: MNHEY and SVGAGI. This CDR3 contains 15 residues. CDR3 in amino acids: CASSKRLIMNTEAFF. The DNA of the CDR3 is TGTGCCAGCAGTAAAAGACTGATCATGAACACTGAAGCTTTCTTT.

The chain carries TRBV4-1 and TRBJ2-7, with D possibly TRBD2 on 7 matching bases. V lost 0 bases and J lost 7, with 19 bases in between. The CDR3 is 16 amino acids. From germline, CDR1 is MGHRA and CDR2 YSYEKL. The CDR3 reads CASSQDGGGGPREQYF. The CDR3 DNA reads TGCGCCAGCAGCCAAGATGGAGGGGGAGGGCCCCGGGAGCAGTACTTC.

The V and J genes are TRBV5-4 and TRBJ2-1; 8 bases match TRBD1. This CDR3 has 15 residues. CDR1 is SGHNT and CDR2 is YYREEE in the germline V gene (reference sequence). V lost 3 bases to trimming and J lost 4 bases; unmatched junction nucleotides: 6. The CDR3 DNA reads TGTGCCAGCAGCTCCCGGGACAGGTATTACAATGAGCAGTTCTTC. Protein: CASSSRDRYYNEQFF.

V gene TRBV5-1 combines with J gene TRBJ2-7; 8 bases agree with TRBD1. After removal of 7 bases from V and 0 bases from J, the junction contained 9 bases not matched to a gene. Germline V gene data show CDR1 as SGHRS and CDR2 as YFSETQ. The CDR3 consists of 15 residues. The CDR3 DNA sequence: TGCGCCAGCCGCTGGGGGGACAGGACCTCCTACGAGCAGTACTTC. Its protein is CASRWGDRTSYEQYF.

The chain employs TRBV9 and TRBJ1-2; perhaps TRBD1 as D (5 bases). Per germline, CDR1 SGDLS and CDR2 YYNGEE. The V gene lost 0 bases and the J gene lost 4 bases, with 16 bases spanning the gap. The CDR3 length is 16 residues. This CDR3 is CASSVDQHDRTYGYTF. The CDR3 DNA follows: TGTGCCAGCAGCGTAGATCAACACGACAGAACCTATGGCTACACCTTC. Full variable domain (outside the CDR3, taken from reference TRBV9 and TRBJ1-2): DSGVTQTPKHLITATGQRVTLRCSPRSGDLSVYWYQQSLDQGLQFLIQYYNGEERAKGNILERFSAQQFPDLHSELNLSSLELGDSALYFCASSVDQHDRTYGYTFGSGTRLTVV.

The chain employs TRBV29-1 and TRBJ2-1, with 12 bases that match TRBD2. Germline CDR1 is SQVTM and CDR2 is ANQGSEA. J was trimmed by 9 bases and V by 4 bases; bases with no gene match: 4. This CDR3 has 13 amino acids. The CDR3 DNA reads as TGCAGCGTTGGACTAGCGGGAGTAGGTGAGCAGTTCTTC. This gives the protein CSVGLAGVGEQFF.

This clone came up a few times. The chain couples TRBV6-6 to TRBJ2-3; 7 positions agree with TRBD2. V lost 5 bases, J lost 3 bases, and 2 bases stayed unmatched. Germline loops: CDR1 MNHNY, CDR2 SVGAGI (reference sequence). The CDR3 length is 13 residues. The CDR3 loop is CASSPSGTDTQYF. CDR3 nucleotide sequence: TGTGCCAGCAGTCCTAGCGGTACAGATACGCAGTATTTT.